The present entry profiles one T cell receptor beta chain with its context. Germline V gene sequence: CDR1 SGDLS, CDR2 YYNGEE. This CDR3 is built from 16 residues. Between the trimmed V and J ends, which lost 0 bases and 2 bases, there was a span of 13 bases. The data stem from a study of blood T cell repertoires in COVID-19. About the research overall: Researchers got acute and convalescent COVID-19 samples from the United States, Italy and Spain.

Profiled with immunoSEQ multiplex PCR; TCRdb holds only in-frame clones, not every one. The sample lists some 300,000 clones, nearly 90% seen once, with over 8.5% in the top ten. This chain connects TRBV9 to TRBJ2-3, with D maybe TRBD2 (6 bases). Sequencing used PBMCs or T cells enriched from blood (not recorded which). The TCR sequence derives from a woman aged 25-40 years who had recovered from COVID-19. CDR3 protein: CASSVGSAGPTDTQYF. CDR3 DNA sequence: TGTGCCAGCAGCGTAGGAAGTGCGGGGCCCACAGATACGCAGTATTTT.